The clone carrying this T cell receptor (beta chain) was observed a handful of times. Its target is not known. The data originate from a study of beta chain features in type 1 diabetes. Isolated RNA was reverse transcribed in full, so expressed TCRB transcripts were sequenced. Data came from immunoSEQ multiplex PCR; TCRdb stores just in-frame clones and leaves some out. The sample records approximately 250,000 clones, about a tenth being singletons. Study-wide points: Type 1 diabetes patients showed a moderate but significant shortening of TCRB CDR3s in all four CD4+ subsets.

This CDR3 contains 13 residues. The ends lost 6 bases at V and 14 bases at J; junction bases unmatched: 10. The germline CDR1 and CDR2 sequences are LNHDA and SQIVND (reference sequence). V usage is TRBV19 and J usage is TRBJ1-6; 7 bases are shared with TRBD1. This TCR came from a man younger than 45 with type 1 diabetes. Sequencing was done on a sample of naive CD4+ T cells from blood. CDR3 protein: CASRDRAGIALHF. CDR3 in DNA: TGTGCCAGTAGAGACAGGGCCGGGATCGCCCTCCACTTT.